A single TCR beta chain is shown here with its context. Its antigen is currently unknown. These data belong to a study of shared clonotypes between healthy human individuals. Study-level information: A donor's plate count was three for CD4 naive and three for CD4 memory; CD8 naive had two and CD8 memory one.

Clones were sequenced by immunoSEQ multiplex PCR, and TCRdb holds only the in-frame ones, with some missing. The sample holds millions of clones, more than 90% seen once. Study-wide points: In the sorted subsets, rarefaction showed sequencing was incomplete despite large depth.

Trimming cost V 5 bases and J 0 bases, with 10 bases left between them. The CDR3 runs 14 residues. In germline, CDR1 is GTSNPN, CDR2 SVGIG (reference sequence). V gene TRBV30 combines with J gene TRBJ2-2, with D perhaps TRBD1 or TRBD2 (6 bases each). Sequencing was done on a sample of naive CD4+ T cells sorted from blood. Subset here: CD45RA+ positively selected. The sequence came from a man aged 18 to 29 in good health. This CDR3 is CAWLGGPNTGELFF. The DNA of the CDR3 is TGTGCCTGGTTGGGGGGCCCGAACACCGGGGAGCTGTTTTTT.